These T cell receptor beta chains were read from a single sample in a study of CD8+CD57+ T cells in acquired aplastic anemia. TCRdb independently ran MiXCR on the reads; one entry per CDR3 protein. The table shows about 190,000 distinct CDR3 sequences, with around half occurring only once. Sequenced: sorted CD4+, CD8+, or CD8+CD57+ T cells (not recorded which) from PBMCs. Receptor source: a human donor in good health, serving as a control. Both conserved end residues are part of each CDR3. The order of the fields is V gene, D gene, clone size, J gene, CDR3 protein, CDR3 DNA. A D gene is named only where the DNA matches it firmly. Clone size is stated in some rows and not others, as once, few, many or a class when expanded.

V: TRBV19; D: TRBD1; size: many; J: TRBJ2-2; CDR3: CASSWTGGGPGELFF; DNA: TGTGCCAGTAGCTGGACAGGGGGCGGTCCCGGGGAGCTGTTTTTT
V: TRBV9; D: NA; size: NA; J: TRBJ2-3; CDR3: CASGVTSTDTQYF; DNA: TGTGCCAGCGGGGTTACTAGCACAGATACGCAGTATTTT
V: TRBV7-9; D: NA; size: many; J: TRBJ1-1; CDR3: CASSLVPNTFNTEAFF; DNA: TGTGCCAGCAGCTTAGTCCCGAACACGTTTAACACTGAAGCTTTCTTT
V: TRBV19; D: TRBD1; size: NA; J: TRBJ1-2; CDR3: CASSTQGQGSNYGYTF; DNA: TGTGCCAGTAGTACCCAGGGACAGGGGAGTAACTATGGCTACACCTTC
V: TRBV6-2/TRBV6-3; D: TRBD2; size: many; J: TRBJ2-3; CDR3: CASSVSGGADTQYF; DNA: TGTGCCAGCAGTGTATCCGGGGGGGCAGATACGCAGTATTTT
V: TRBV5-6; D: TRBD1; size: many; J: TRBJ2-7; CDR3: CASSSTGEEYEQYF; DNA: TGTGCCAGCAGCTCGACAGGGGAGGAGTACGAGCAGTACTTC
V: TRBV7-8; D: TRBD1; size: many; J: TRBJ2-3; CDR3: CASSFKRGRATDTQYF; DNA: TGTGCCAGCAGTTTTAAGAGGGGGCGGGCCACAGATACGCAGTATTTT
V: TRBV5-6; D: NA; size: few; J: TRBJ1-2; CDR3: CASRVREPYGYTF; DNA: TGTGCCAGTAGAGTTAGGGAGCCCTATGGCTACACCTTC
V: TRBV19; D: NA; size: few; J: TRBJ2-2; CDR3: CASSIRTATGELFF; DNA: TGTGCCAGTAGTATAAGGACAGCCACCGGGGAGCTGTTTTTT
V: TRBV7-3; D: TRBD2; size: NA; J: TRBJ2-5; CDR3: CASSPRGGLGETQYF; DNA: TGTGCCAGCAGCCCCCGCGGGGGGCTTGGAGAGACCCAGTACTTC
V: TRBV7-8; D: TRBD1; size: many; J: TRBJ1-1; CDR3: CASSLDGQGGTEAFF; DNA: TGTGCCAGCAGCTTAGATGGACAGGGGGGGACTGAAGCTTTCTTT
V: TRBV7-9; D: NA; size: NA; J: TRBJ2-7; CDR3: CASSLTSLGDYEQYF; DNA: TGTGCCAGCAGCTTAACCTCACTAGGAGACTACGAGCAGTACTTC
V: TRBV15; D: NA; size: once; J: TRBJ1-2; CDR3: CATSRDQQSGYTF; DNA: TGTGCCACCAGCAGAGATCAGCAGTCGGGCTACACCTTC
V: TRBV12-3/TRBV12-4; D: NA; size: NA; J: TRBJ2-5; CDR3: CASSQTASAGTQYF; DNA: TGTGCCAGCAGCCAAACAGCGAGTGCGGGGACCCAGTACTTC
V: TRBV24-1; D: NA; size: once; J: TRBJ2-3; CDR3: CATAASGTDTQYF; DNA: TGTGCCACCGCGGCTAGCGGCACAGATACGCAGTATTTT
V: TRBV9; D: NA; size: few; J: TRBJ2-7; CDR3: CASNGGESYEQYF; DNA: TGTGCCAGCAATGGGGGCGAGTCCTACGAGCAGTACTTC
V: TRBV19; D: TRBD2; size: many; J: TRBJ2-5; CDR3: CASRAGGETQYF; DNA: TGTGCCAGTAGGGCGGGGGGGGAGACCCAGTACTTC
V: TRBV19; D: NA; size: many; J: TRBJ2-5; CDR3: CASTMGGKETQYF; DNA: TGTGCCAGTACCATGGGTGGAAAAGAGACCCAGTACTTC
V: TRBV10-3; D: NA; size: few; J: TRBJ1-2; CDR3: CAISDRDYGYTF; DNA: TGTGCCATCAGCGACAGAGACTATGGCTACACCTTC
V: TRBV29-1; D: TRBD1; size: NA; J: TRBJ2-7; CDR3: CSAGQDYEQYF; DNA: TGCAGCGCCGGACAGGACTACGAGCAGTACTTC
V: TRBV12-3/TRBV12-4; D: NA; size: NA; J: TRBJ2-1; CDR3: CASRTGTFYNERFF; DNA: TGTGCCAGCAGAACCGGGACTTTCTACAATGAGCGGTTCTTC
V: TRBV7-6; D: NA; size: few; J: TRBJ1-6; CDR3: CASSLAGRGVSPLHF; DNA: TGTGCCAGCAGCTTAGCTGGCAGGGGAGTCTCACCCCTCCACTTT
V: TRBV9; D: TRBD1; size: few; J: TRBJ2-2; CDR3: CASSLGQGYTGELFF; DNA: TGTGCCAGCAGCCTGGGACAGGGATACACCGGGGAGCTGTTTTTT
V: TRBV29-1; D: TRBD1; size: NA; J: TRBJ2-5; CDR3: CSVGDRGQTQYF; DNA: TGCAGCGTGGGGGACAGGGGCCAGACCCAGTACTTC
V: TRBV5-1; D: TRBD1; size: NA; J: TRBJ2-7; CDR3: CASSFGTGYNEQYF; DNA: TGCGCCAGCAGCTTCGGGACAGGGTATAACGAGCAGTACTTC
V: TRBV10-3; D: NA; size: NA; J: TRBJ1-5; CDR3: CASRRSGAQHF; DNA: TGTGCCAGCAGGAGGAGCGGGGCCCAGCATTTT
V: TRBV7-7; D: NA; size: many; J: TRBJ2-7; CDR3: CASSLGHDSAYEQYF; DNA: TGTGCTAGCAGCTTAGGCCACGACAGCGCCTACGAGCAGTACTTC
V: TRBV20-1; D: TRBD1; size: NA; J: TRBJ2-3; CDR3: CSAGQDGTDTQYF; DNA: TGCAGTGCCGGACAGGACGGCACAGATACGCAGTATTTT
V: TRBV19; D: NA; size: many; J: TRBJ1-5; CDR3: CASSIAQGDRFQPQHF; DNA: TGTGCCAGTAGTATAGCCCAGGGCGACAGATTTCAGCCCCAGCATTTT
V: TRBV2; D: TRBD2; size: NA; J: TRBJ2-1; CDR3: CASSGSGGAFEQFF; DNA: TGTGCCAGCAGTGGTAGCGGGGGGGCATTTGAGCAGTTCTTC
V: TRBV19; D: TRBD1; size: few; J: TRBJ1-1; CDR3: CASSPWEGADTEAFF; DNA: TGTGCCAGTAGCCCCTGGGAGGGGGCGGACACTGAAGCTTTCTTT
V: TRBV20-1; D: TRBD1; size: NA; J: TRBJ1-1; CDR3: CSAARQGNEAFF; DNA: TGCAGTGCTGCACGACAGGGGAATGAAGCTTTCTTT
V: TRBV20-1; D: NA; size: NA; J: TRBJ1-2; CDR3: CSASRTDYGYTF; DNA: TGCAGTGCAAGCCGGACGGACTATGGCTACACCTTC
V: TRBV10-3; D: NA; size: NA; J: TRBJ1-4; CDR3: CAITEGDEKLFF; DNA: TGTGCCATCACCGAGGGCGATGAAAAACTGTTTTTT
V: TRBV15; D: TRBD1; size: NA; J: TRBJ2-7; CDR3: CATSSGQGGYEQYF; DNA: TGTGCCACCAGCAGTGGACAGGGGGGTTACGAGCAGTACTTC
V: TRBV6-5; D: TRBD1; size: many; J: TRBJ2-7; CDR3: CASSYSYRGSYEQYF; DNA: TGTGCCAGCAGTTACTCCTACAGGGGATCCTACGAGCAGTACTTC
V: TRBV4-3; D: NA; size: once; J: TRBJ2-7; CDR3: CASSQVLIHEQYF; DNA: TGCGCCAGCAGCCAAGTTCTTATCCACGAGCAGTACTTC
V: TRBV20-1; D: NA; size: many; J: TRBJ2-5; CDR3: CSASRAGRQETQYF; DNA: TGCAGTGCTAGTCGGGCAGGGAGACAAGAGACCCAGTACTTC
V: TRBV5-1; D: NA; size: NA; J: TRBJ2-7; CDR3: CASSFFPDGGANEQYF; DNA: TGCGCCAGCAGCTTCTTTCCTGACGGGGGAGCGAACGAGCAGTACTTC
V: TRBV20-1; D: NA; size: NA; J: TRBJ2-5; CDR3: CSASLDGQETQYF; DNA: TGCAGTGCTAGTCTGGACGGCCAAGAGACCCAGTACTTC
V: TRBV12-3/TRBV12-4; D: NA; size: few; J: TRBJ1-2; CDR3: CASSLDRDGYTF; DNA: TGTGCCAGCAGTTTAGACAGGGATGGCTACACCTTC
V: TRBV25-1; D: NA; size: NA; J: TRBJ2-5; CDR3: CASSPNADWGQKAKTQYF; DNA: TGTGCCAGCAGCCCAAACGCCGACTGGGGGCAGAAAGCGAAGACCCAGTACTTC
V: TRBV20-1; D: NA; size: NA; J: TRBJ1-1; CDR3: CSAREGANTEAFF; DNA: TGCAGTGCTAGAGAGGGGGCAAACACTGAAGCTTTCTTT
V: TRBV5-1; D: NA; size: NA; J: TRBJ2-2; CDR3: CASSLDRVPSNTGELFF; DNA: TGCGCCAGCAGCTTGGACAGGGTACCTTCGAACACCGGGGAGCTGTTTTTT
V: TRBV5-5; D: NA; size: NA; J: TRBJ1-3; CDR3: CASRRGENTIYF; DNA: TGTGCCAGCAGAAGGGGGGAAAACACCATATATTTT
V: TRBV25-1; D: NA; size: NA; J: TRBJ2-6; CDR3: CASLWTESSGANVLTF; DNA: TGTGCCAGCCTCTGGACAGAGAGCTCTGGGGCCAACGTCCTGACTTTC
V: TRBV2; D: TRBD1; size: NA; J: TRBJ1-6; CDR3: CASSAYRDRNNSPLHF; DNA: TGTGCCAGCAGTGCTTACCGGGACAGGAATAATTCACCCCTCCACTTT
V: TRBV10-3; D: NA; size: many; J: TRBJ1-5; CDR3: CAIRSGTGDNQPQHF; DNA: TGTGCCATCAGGTCCGGGACGGGGGACAATCAGCCCCAGCATTTT
V: TRBV5-1; D: NA; size: many; J: TRBJ2-7; CDR3: CTSSLGPGSYEQYF; DNA: TGCACCAGCAGCTTGGGTCCAGGATCCTACGAGCAGTACTTC
V: TRBV13; D: NA; size: NA; J: TRBJ2-6; CDR3: CASSQRGWRGANVLTF; DNA: TGTGCCAGCAGCCAACGGGGGTGGCGGGGGGCCAACGTCCTGACTTTC
V: TRBV28; D: NA; size: NA; J: TRBJ1-6; CDR3: CASRLPGATYNSPLHF; DNA: TGTGCCAGCAGACTCCCAGGGGCGACGTATAATTCACCCCTCCACTTT
V: TRBV19; D: NA; size: NA; J: TRBJ2-3; CDR3: CASSIGGEEDTQYF; DNA: TGTGCCAGTAGTATAGGGGGGGAAGAGGATACGCAGTATTTT
V: TRBV5-1; D: NA; size: NA; J: TRBJ1-3; CDR3: CASSYEGTTGNTIYF; DNA: TGCGCCAGCAGCTATGAGGGCACAACTGGAAACACCATATATTTT
V: TRBV7-2; D: NA; size: NA; J: TRBJ1-6; CDR3: CASSLGGAGTLHF; DNA: TGTGCCAGCAGCTTAGGAGGGGCCGGGACCCTCCACTTT
V: TRBV7-9; D: TRBD1; size: NA; J: TRBJ1-6; CDR3: CASSLGTGSSSPLHF; DNA: TGTGCCAGCAGCTTAGGGACAGGGAGTTCTTCACCCCTCCACTTT
V: TRBV4-1; D: TRBD1; size: once; J: TRBJ2-7; CDR3: CASSFRTGSGEQYF; DNA: TGCGCCAGCAGCTTCCGGACAGGGTCTGGCGAGCAGTACTTC
V: TRBV10-3; D: TRBD1; size: NA; J: TRBJ1-1; CDR3: CAISSGTGPLDTNTEAFF; DNA: TGTGCCATCAGTTCCGGGACAGGACCCCTCGATACTAACACTGAAGCTTTCTTT
V: TRBV2; D: NA; size: NA; J: TRBJ2-7; CDR3: CASSEALAHEQYF; DNA: TGTGCCAGCAGTGAAGCTCTAGCCCACGAGCAGTACTTC
V: TRBV12-3/TRBV12-4; D: TRBD1; size: NA; J: TRBJ1-4; CDR3: CASSLASGQGAEKLLF; DNA: TGTGCCAGCAGTTTAGCGTCCGGACAGGGGGCCGAAAAACTGCTTTTT